Listed here are 4 T cell receptor beta chains from one sample, sequenced in a study of blood T cell repertoires in COVID-19. Generated by immunoSEQ multiplex PCR, the TCRdb table keeps only in-frame clones and is missing some. Among a few hundred thousand clones, around 82% were seen once, and the ten largest hold roughly 1.1%. Specimen: peripheral blood. These receptors were obtained from a woman aged 45-65 years with acute or convalescent COVID-19.

The CDR3 protein is CASGLGQVWGYTF. As DNA, the CDR3 is TGTGCTAGTGGTTTGGGACAGGTCTGGGGCTACACCTTC. The V gene is TRBV12-5, the J gene TRBJ1-2, with a weak D call TRBD1 (6 bases). CDR1 is LGHNT, CDR2 FRNRAP, per germline. The ends were cut back, 1 base at V and 8 bases at J, with 11 bases in the middle. CDR3 length equals 13 residues. The variable domain in full, completed from reference TRBV12-5 and TRBJ1-2, reads DARVTQTPRHKVTEMGQEVTMRCQPILGHNTVFWYRQTMMQGLELLAYFRNRAPLDDSGMPKDRFSAEMPDATLATLKIQPSEPRDSAVYFCASGLGQVWGYTFGSGTRLTVV.

V gene TRBV30 combines with J gene TRBJ2-1; 12 bases map to TRBD2. The CDR3 contains 14 residues. The ends lost 2 bases at V and 9 bases at J; junction bases unmatched: 5. CDR1 is GTSNPN, CDR2 SVGIG, per germline (reference sequence). CDR3 nucleotide sequence: TGTGCCTGGAGTCGACTAGCGGGAGAGCGTGAGCAGTTCTTC. This encodes CAWSRLAGEREQFF.

The chain is built from TRBV14 and TRBJ2-5; 7 nucleotides agree with TRBD1. The germline V gene has CDR1 SGHDN and CDR2 FVKESK. The CDR3 consists of 14 residues. The V and J ends lost 6 bases and 4 bases, in that order; junction bases with no gene match: 8. Written as DNA, the CDR3 is TGTGCCAGCAGTCAACAGGGGAATCGAGAGACCCAGTACTTC. Its translation: CASSQQGNRETQYF.

V usage is TRBV5-8 and J usage is TRBJ2-1; possibly TRBD2 for D (6 bases). Trimming stripped 4 bases from V and 7 bases from J, with 21 bases between. Per germline, CDR1 SGHTS and CDR2 YDEGEE. This CDR3 has 16 residues. CDR3 amino acids: CASSRAALHAGNEQFF. In nucleotides, the CDR3 is TGTGCCAGCAGCCGAGCGGCCCTCCACGCGGGGAATGAGCAGTTCTTC.